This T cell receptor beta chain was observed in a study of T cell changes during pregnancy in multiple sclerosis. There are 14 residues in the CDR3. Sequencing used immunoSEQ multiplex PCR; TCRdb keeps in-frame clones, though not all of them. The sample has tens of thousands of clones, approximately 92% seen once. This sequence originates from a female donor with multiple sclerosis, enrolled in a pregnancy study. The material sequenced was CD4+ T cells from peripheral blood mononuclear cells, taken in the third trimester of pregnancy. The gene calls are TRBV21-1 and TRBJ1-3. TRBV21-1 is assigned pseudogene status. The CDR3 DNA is TGTGCCAGCAGCAGGGGGGGTCCTGGAAACACCATATATTTT. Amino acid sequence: CASSRGGPGNTIYF.